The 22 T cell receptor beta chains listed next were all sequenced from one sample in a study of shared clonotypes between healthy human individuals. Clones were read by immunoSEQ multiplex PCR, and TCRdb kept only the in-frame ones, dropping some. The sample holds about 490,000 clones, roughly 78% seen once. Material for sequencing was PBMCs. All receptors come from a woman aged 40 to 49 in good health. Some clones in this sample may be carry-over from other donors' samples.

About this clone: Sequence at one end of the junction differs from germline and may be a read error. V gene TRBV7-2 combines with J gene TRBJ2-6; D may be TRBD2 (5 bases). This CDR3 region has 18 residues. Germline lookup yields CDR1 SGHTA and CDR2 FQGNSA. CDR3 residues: CASNLSLFGLSGANVLTF. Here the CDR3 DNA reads TGTGCCAGCAACTTAAGTCTCTTCGGACTCTCTGGGGCCAACGTCCTGACTTTC.

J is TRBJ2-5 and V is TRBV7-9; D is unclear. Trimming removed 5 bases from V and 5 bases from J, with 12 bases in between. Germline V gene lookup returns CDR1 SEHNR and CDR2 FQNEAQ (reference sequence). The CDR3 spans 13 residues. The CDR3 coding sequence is TGTGCCAGCAGCGGCAACTTTGGGGAGACCCAGTACTTC. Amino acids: CASSGNFGETQYF.

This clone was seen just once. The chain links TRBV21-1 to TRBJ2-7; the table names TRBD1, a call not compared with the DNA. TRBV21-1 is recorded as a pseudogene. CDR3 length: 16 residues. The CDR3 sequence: CASRLEGQTKFGEQYF. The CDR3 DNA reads TGTGCCAGCAGACTGGAGGGACAGACCAAGTTCGGCGAGCAGTACTTC.

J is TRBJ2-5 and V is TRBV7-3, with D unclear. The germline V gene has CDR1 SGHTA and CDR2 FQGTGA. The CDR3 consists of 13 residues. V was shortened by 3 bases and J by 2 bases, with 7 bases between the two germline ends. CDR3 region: CASSFGSQETQYF. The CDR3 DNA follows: TGTGCCAGCAGCTTTGGGTCTCAAGAGACCCAGTACTTC.

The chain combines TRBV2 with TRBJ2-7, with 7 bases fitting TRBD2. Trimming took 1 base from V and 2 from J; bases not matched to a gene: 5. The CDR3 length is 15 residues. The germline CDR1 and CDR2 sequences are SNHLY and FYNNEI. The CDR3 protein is CASSEGSSGAYEQYF. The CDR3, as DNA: TGTGCCAGCAGTGAAGGTTCTAGCGGCGCCTACGAGCAGTACTTC.

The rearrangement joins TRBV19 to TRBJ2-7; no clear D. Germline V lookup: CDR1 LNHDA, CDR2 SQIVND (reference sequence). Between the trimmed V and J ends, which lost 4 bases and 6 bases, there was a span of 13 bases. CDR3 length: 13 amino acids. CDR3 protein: CASSTTAPGEQYF. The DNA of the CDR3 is TGTGCCAGTAGTACGACGGCCCCGGGCGAGCAGTACTTC.

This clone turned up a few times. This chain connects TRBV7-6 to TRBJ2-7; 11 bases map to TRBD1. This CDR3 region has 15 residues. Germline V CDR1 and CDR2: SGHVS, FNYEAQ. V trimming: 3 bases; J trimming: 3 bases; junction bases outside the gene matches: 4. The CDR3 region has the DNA TGTGCCAGCAGCTTGGGGACAGGGGGGAGCTACGAGCAGTACTTC. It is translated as CASSLGTGGSYEQYF. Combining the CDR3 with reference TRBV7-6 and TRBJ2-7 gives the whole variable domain GAGVSQSPRYKVTKRGQDVALRCDPISGHVSLYWYRQALGQGPEFLTYFNYEAQQDKSGLPNDRFSAERPEGSISTLTIQRTEQRDSAMYRCASSLGTGGSYEQYFGPGTRLTVT.

CDR3 sequence: CASSLESNSPLHF. In nucleotides, the CDR3 is TGTGCCAGCAGCTTGGAGTCTAATTCACCCCTCCACTTT. This sequence joins TRBV5-4 and TRBJ1-6, with unresolved D. Per germline, CDR1 SGHNT and CDR2 YYREEE (reference sequence). CDR3 length: 13 residues. Deletions cut 0 bases from V and 6 bases from J, with 4 bases between.

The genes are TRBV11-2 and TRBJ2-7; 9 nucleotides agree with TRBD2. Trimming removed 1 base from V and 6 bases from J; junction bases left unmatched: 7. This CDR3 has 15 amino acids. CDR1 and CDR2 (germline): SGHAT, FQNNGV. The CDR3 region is CASSLGASGTVEQYF. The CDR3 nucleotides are TGTGCCAGCAGCTTAGGGGCTAGCGGGACGGTCGAGCAGTACTTC.

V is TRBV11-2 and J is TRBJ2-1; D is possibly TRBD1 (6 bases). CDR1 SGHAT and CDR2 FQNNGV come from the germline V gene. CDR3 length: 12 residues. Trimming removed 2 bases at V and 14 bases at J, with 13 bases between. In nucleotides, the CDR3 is TGTGCCAGCAGCTTACATACAGGGCGAGAGTTCTTC. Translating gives CASSLHTGREFF.

CDR3 in amino acids: CASSPRTGPEGGYEQYF. CDR3 sequence (DNA): TGTGCCAGCAGCCCCCGAACAGGCCCGGAGGGGGGTTACGAGCAGTACTTC. The J gene is TRBJ2-7, the V gene TRBV9; either TRBD1 or TRBD2 may fit D (6 bases each). Looked up from germline, CDR1 is SGDLS and CDR2 is YYNGEE. V was pared by 4 bases and J by 4 bases, with 24 bases between. The CDR3 runs to 17 residues.

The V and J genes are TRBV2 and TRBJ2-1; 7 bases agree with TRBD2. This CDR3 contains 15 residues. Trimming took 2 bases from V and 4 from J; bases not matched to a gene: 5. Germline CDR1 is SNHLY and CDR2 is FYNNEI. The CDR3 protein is CASSEKRGAYNEQFF. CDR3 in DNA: TGTGCCAGCAGTGAAAAGCGGGGCGCTTACAATGAGCAGTTCTTC.

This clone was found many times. The CDR3 coding sequence is TGCGCCAGCAGCAAATGGACAGGGAACACTGAAGCTTTCTTT. Its translation is CASSKWTGNTEAFF. The chain recombines TRBV5-1 with TRBJ1-1; 7 bases are a match to TRBD1. This CDR3 spans 14 amino acids. The trim removed 4 bases at V and 1 base at J, leaving 4 bases unmatched. CDR1 and CDR2 from the germline V gene are SGHRS and YFSETQ.

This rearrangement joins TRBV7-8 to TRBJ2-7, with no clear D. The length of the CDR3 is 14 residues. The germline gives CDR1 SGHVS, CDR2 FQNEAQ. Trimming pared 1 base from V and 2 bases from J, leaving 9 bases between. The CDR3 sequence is CASSLGTGTYEQYF. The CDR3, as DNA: TGTGCCAGCAGCTTAGGAACGGGCACCTACGAGCAGTACTTC.

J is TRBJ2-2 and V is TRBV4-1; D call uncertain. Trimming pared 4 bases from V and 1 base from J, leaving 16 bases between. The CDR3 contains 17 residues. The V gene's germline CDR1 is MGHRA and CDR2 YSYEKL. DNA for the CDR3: TGCGCCAGCAGCCGCATAGACATGGGATTGAACACCGGGGAGCTGTTTTTT. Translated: CASSRIDMGLNTGELFF.

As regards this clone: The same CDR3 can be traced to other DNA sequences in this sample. CDR3 sequence: CASSYLGTGDTGELFF. The CDR3 nucleotides read TGTGCCAGCAGTTACCTAGGGACAGGGGACACCGGGGAGCTGTTTTTT. V is TRBV6-5 and J is TRBJ2-2; 10 positions match TRBD1. CDR3 length: 16 amino acids. With 2 bases clipped from V and 3 bases from J, the junction kept 3 bases outside the gene matches. Germline V gene lookup returns CDR1 MNHEY and CDR2 SVGAGI.

The chain's CDR3 is CASRDYSQETQYF. The CDR3 DNA reads TGTGCCAGCAGGGACTATTCCCAAGAGACCCAGTACTTC. The chain couples TRBV10-3 to TRBJ2-5; the match to TRBD2 covers 7 bases. Germline trimming cut 10 bases from V and 1 base from J; bases unmatched to any gene: 6. Per germline, CDR1 ENHRY and CDR2 SYGVKD. The CDR3 extends over 13 amino acids.

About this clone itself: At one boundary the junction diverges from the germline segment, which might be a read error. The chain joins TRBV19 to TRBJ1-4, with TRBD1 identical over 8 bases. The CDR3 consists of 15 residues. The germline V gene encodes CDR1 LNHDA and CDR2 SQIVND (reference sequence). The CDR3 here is CASSISRGRGEKLSF. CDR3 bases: TGTGCCAGTAGTATATCCAGGGGGCGCGGTGAAAAACTGTCTTTT.

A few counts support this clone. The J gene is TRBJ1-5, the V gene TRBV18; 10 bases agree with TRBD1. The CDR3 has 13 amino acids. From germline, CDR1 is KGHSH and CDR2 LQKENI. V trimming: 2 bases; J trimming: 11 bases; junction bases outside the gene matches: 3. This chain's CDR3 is CASSPEGQGSQHF. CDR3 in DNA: TGTGCCAGCTCACCAGAGGGACAGGGGTCCCAGCATTTT.

DNA for the CDR3: TGTGCCAGTCGGCCCAGCGGGGGAGAGACCCAGTACTTC. This translates into CASRPSGGETQYF. This rearrangement joins TRBV6-5 to TRBJ2-5; 8 positions match TRBD2. The J segment lost 4 bases and the V segment lost 9 bases, leaving 7 bases of the junction unmatched. Germline V gene data show CDR1 as MNHEY and CDR2 as SVGAGI. This CDR3 comprises 13 residues.

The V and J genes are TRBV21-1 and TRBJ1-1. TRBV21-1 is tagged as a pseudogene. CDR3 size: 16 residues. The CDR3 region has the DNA TGTGCCAGCAGCAAAGGGGGGGAAGGGGCAAACACTGAAGCTTTCTTT. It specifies CASSKGGEGANTEAFF.

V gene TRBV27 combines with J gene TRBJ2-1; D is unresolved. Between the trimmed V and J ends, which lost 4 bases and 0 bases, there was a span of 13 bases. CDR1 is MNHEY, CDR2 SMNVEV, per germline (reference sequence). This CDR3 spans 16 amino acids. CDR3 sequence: CASSYKKSNSYNEQFF. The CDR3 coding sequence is TGTGCCAGCAGTTATAAGAAAAGTAACTCCTACAATGAGCAGTTCTTC.